The TCR beta chain under discussion was sequenced for a study of a mutant IDH1 vaccine in newly diagnosed glioma. On the study more broadly: Vaccination followed radiotherapy alone by 4-6 weeks, or accompanied temozolomide cycles. Visits designated V12 and V13 were conducted at weeks 35 and 47, respectively. The study, taken as a whole, reports: Pseudoprogression showed no apparent link to changes in top peripheral T cell clonotypes.

Points on this clone: Its antigen remains unidentified.

The protocol was immunoSEQ multiplex PCR, while the TCRdb copy is restricted to in-frame clones and leaves out a portion. The profile covers about 54,000 clones, with roughly four fifths appearing a single time and more than 3% taken by the ten largest. As for time point: week 47, end of study. Every vaccine dose comprised 300 ug of mutant IDH1 20-mer peptide plus topical imiquimod. Patients received eight vaccinations in weeks 1, 3, 5, 7, 11, 15, 19, 23. The CDR3 is made up of 13 amino acids. The V end was cut by 4 bases, the J end by 3 bases, with 9 bases between. CDR1 and CDR2 from the germline V gene are SGHTA and FQGTGA.

The sequence came from a woman between 50 and 59 years old with glioma. The specimen comprised PBMCs, sampled from a glioma patient whose treatment included an IDH1 peptide vaccine. The chain links TRBV7-3 to TRBJ1-1, with D uncertain. The CDR3 reads CASSSAGHTEAFF. In DNA form, the CDR3 reads TGTGCCAGCAGCTCCGCTGGCCACACTGAAGCTTTCTTT.